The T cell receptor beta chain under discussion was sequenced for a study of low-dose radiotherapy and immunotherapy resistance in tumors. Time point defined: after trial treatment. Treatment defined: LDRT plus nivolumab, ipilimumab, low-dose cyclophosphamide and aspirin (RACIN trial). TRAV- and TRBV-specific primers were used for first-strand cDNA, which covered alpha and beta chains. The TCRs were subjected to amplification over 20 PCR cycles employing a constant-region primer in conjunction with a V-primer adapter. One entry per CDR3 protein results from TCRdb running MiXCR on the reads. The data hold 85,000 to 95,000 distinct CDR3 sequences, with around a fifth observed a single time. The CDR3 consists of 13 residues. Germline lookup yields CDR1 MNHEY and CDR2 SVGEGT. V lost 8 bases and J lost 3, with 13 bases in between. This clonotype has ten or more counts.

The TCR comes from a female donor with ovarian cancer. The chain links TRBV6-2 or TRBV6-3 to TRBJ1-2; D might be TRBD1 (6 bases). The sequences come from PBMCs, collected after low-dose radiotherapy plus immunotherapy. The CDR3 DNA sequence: TGTGCCAGCTCTCCGGGGGCTGACTATGGCTACACCTTC. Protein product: CASSPGADYGYTF.